What follows describes a single T cell receptor (beta chain). Its antigen has not been determined. Within one base of it there is no much larger clone, and no base qualities were kept. The CDR3 regions of human TCRbeta chains were analyzed by immunosequencing. In the source study's methods: Repertoire TCRs were checked for matches against a reference library of SARS-CoV-2-specific TCRs that had been generated using the MIRA antigen-specificity platform. Breadth meant the fraction of unique TCRs that were SARS-CoV-2-associated, whereas depth meant the fraction of total T cells that were SARS-CoV-2-associated. Using the MIRA data, every spike-specific TCR was mapped to the spike region that the TCR reacted to and assigned to either a CD4 or a CD8 class. Log10-transformed breadth and depth values were compared by one-way ANOVA with Sidak's multiple comparisons tests. The table comes from immuneACCESS by way of TCRdb, which keeps in-frame sequences with V and J called. Part of the clones is missing from these tables; in studies checked, under half for an unresolved V gene and the rest for unknown reasons. V, J and clone size reflect that table, while D and trimming were determined from the DNA. The sample includes tens of thousands of clones, with roughly 90% observed a single time. Approximately 5.4% of the sample goes to the ten largest clones.

This specimen belongs to a study of T cell responses to AZD1222 COVID-19 vaccine (dated by TCRdb to about 2021). For the wider study: A total of over 230 trial participants underwent TCR sequencing, of whom 200 to 220 had received two doses of AZD1222 and some 25 had received two doses of the MenACWY control vaccine. Trial participants were enrolled by age into 18-55, 56-69 and 70-plus year subgroups, with roughly 150, 30 and 60 TCR-sequenced participants respectively.

This specimen's time point label, per the study, means: baseline before first vaccination. The label giving this sample's treatment or condition can be read as: meningococcal conjugate vaccine given as trial control. Vaccinee samples came from UK trials COV001 and COV002, including a single-blind randomized controlled phase 2/3 trial of AZD1222 (ChAdOx1 nCoV-19) in healthy adults. Trial participant PBMC samples were collected at day 0 and day 28 after the second dose for TCRbeta chain sequencing. CDR1 SGHRS and CDR2 YFSETQ were looked up in the germline V gene. V gives up 0 bases and J gives up 5 bases, and the segment between their germline ends measures 11 bases. The CDR3 runs 14 residues from the cysteine to the phenylalanine. The DNA shown is the 42-base CDR3, in frame from base 1. Results and caveats for the whole study, not just this receptor: Reportedly, almost half of the unique spike-specific TCRs recognized epitopes lying outside the regions that are mutated in the B.1.351 and B.1.1.7 variants. The vaccine-associated CD4 TCRs covered the entire spike protein, and the dominant responses fell in regions 160-218 and 743-854. Conclusions about previously exposed vaccinees were limited because only six AZD1222 recipients were SARS-CoV-2 seropositive at baseline. After two AZD1222 doses, spike-specific TCR breadth and depth were significantly higher than at day 0 and than in MenACWY recipients. Because no samples from the day 14 peak response were available, repertoires could be characterized only after the peak T cell response. Participants were mostly white British, with more females than males. The authors suggested clonal diversity may have been underestimated. The 56-69-year group was small, and its depth increase did not reach significance, likely because of low power.

The input for sequencing was peripheral blood, taken on day 0 of MenACWY control vaccination. This receptor chain uses TRBV5-1 and TRBJ2-5; the D region is possibly TRBD1 or TRBD2, each matching across 6 bases. This sequence originates from an adult in good health. The sequence in DNA is TGCGCCAGCAGCTTGGCGGGGGCGCGGGAGACCCAGTACTTC. It specifies CASSLAGARETQYF.